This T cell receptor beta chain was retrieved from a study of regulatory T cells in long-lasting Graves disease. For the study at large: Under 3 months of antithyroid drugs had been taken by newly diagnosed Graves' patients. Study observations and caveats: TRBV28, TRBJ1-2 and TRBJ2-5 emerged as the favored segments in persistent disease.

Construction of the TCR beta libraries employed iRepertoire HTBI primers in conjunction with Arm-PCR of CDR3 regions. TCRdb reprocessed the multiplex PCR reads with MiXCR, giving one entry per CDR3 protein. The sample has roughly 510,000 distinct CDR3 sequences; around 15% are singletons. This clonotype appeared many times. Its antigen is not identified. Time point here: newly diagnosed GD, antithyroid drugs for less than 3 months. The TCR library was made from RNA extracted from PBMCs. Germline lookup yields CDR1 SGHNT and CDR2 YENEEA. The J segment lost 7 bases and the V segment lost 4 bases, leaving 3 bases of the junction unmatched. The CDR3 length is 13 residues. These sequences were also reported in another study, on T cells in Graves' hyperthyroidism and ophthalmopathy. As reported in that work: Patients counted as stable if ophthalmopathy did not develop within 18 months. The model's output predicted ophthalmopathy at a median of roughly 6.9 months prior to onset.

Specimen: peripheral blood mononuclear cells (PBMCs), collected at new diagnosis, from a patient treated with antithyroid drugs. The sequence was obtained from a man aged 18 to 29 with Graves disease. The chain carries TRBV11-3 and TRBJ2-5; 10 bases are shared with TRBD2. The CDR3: CASSSGTSATQYF. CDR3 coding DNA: TGTGCCAGCAGCTCTGGGACTAGCGCGACCCAGTACTTC.